These 22 T cell receptor beta chains were all obtained from the same sample, sequenced in a study of T cell repertoires in cytomegalovirus infection. No antigens are known for them. Each CDR3 protein is one row after TCRdb ran MiXCR on the reads. The sample contains some 940,000 distinct CDR3 sequences, roughly 31% of which appear only once. Sequenced material: cultured CD8+ T cells from PBMCs, taken from culture after CMV antigen stimulation. The receptors derive from a human donor in good health (CMV status not recorded). Some clones in this sample may be carry-over from other donors' samples.

The chain couples TRBV6-5 to TRBJ2-3; D is undetermined. With 8 bases removed from V and 3 bases from J, the gap between germline ends came to 12 bases. This CDR3 has 13 residues. The V gene's germline CDR1 is MNHEY and CDR2 SVGAGI. The chain's CDR3 is CASLGSETDTQYF. The CDR3 nucleotides are TGTGCCAGCTTGGGAAGCGAGACAGATACGCAGTATTTT.

This clonotype occurred a few times. This chain links TRBV6-2 or TRBV6-3 with TRBJ2-7, with TRBD1 identical over 7 bases. The CDR3 runs 15 residues. V lost 6 bases, J lost 2 bases, and 10 bases stayed unmatched. The germline gives CDR1 MNHEY, CDR2 SVGEGT. The CDR3 DNA sequence: TGTGCCAGCAGCCGGATTACAGGGGACGCCTACGAGCAGTACGTC. It encodes CASSRITGDAYEQYV.

The chain joins TRBV5-5 to TRBJ1-2, with a possible D match to TRBD1 (6 bases). The CDR3 extends over 13 amino acids. Germline CDR1 SGHKS, CDR2 YYEKEE (reference sequence). Trimming pared 4 bases from V and 6 bases from J, leaving 13 bases between. CDR3 in amino acids: CASSDGGLDGYTF. CDR3 nucleotide sequence: TGTGCCAGCAGCGATGGGGGCTTGGATGGCTACACCTTC.

The V and J genes are TRBV11-1 and TRBJ2-2, with D perhaps TRBD2 (6 bases). This CDR3 has 14 amino acids. The germline V gene encodes CDR1 SGHAT and CDR2 FQDESV (reference sequence). V dropped 8 bases and J dropped 2 bases, with 12 bases sitting between them. The DNA for the CDR3 is TGTGCCAGCGGCTATGGACTAAACACCGGGGAGCTGTTTTTT. It codes for CASGYGLNTGELFF. The full variable domain, rest sourced from reference TRBV11-1 and TRBJ2-2, is EAEVAQSPRYKITEKSQAVAFWCDPISGHATLYWYRQILGQGPELLVQFQDESVVDDSQLPKDRFSAERLKGVDSTLKIQPAELGDSAMYLCASGYGLNTGELFFGEGSRLTVL.

The chain couples TRBV5-1 to TRBJ2-7; TRBD1 matches 7 bases. From germline, CDR1 is SGHRS and CDR2 YFSETQ. This CDR3 is built from 14 residues. Unmatched junction bases numbered 6, after V lost 4 bases and J lost 2 bases. The CDR3: CASSPGQETYEQYF. The DNA for the CDR3 is TGCGCCAGCAGCCCCGGACAGGAGACCTACGAGCAGTACTTC.

The table lists this clonotype with a few counts. This chain connects TRBV12-3 or TRBV12-4 to TRBJ2-5; possibly TRBD1 for D (6 bases). The CDR3 spans 15 residues. The V gene lost 0 bases and the J gene lost 3 bases, with 11 bases spanning the gap. The CDR3: CASSLARYREETQYF. CDR3 sequence (DNA): TGTGCCAGCAGTTTAGCGAGGTACAGGGAAGAGACCCAGTACTTC.

This chain uses TRBV28 with TRBJ2-1; D remains ambiguous. This CDR3 has 11 residues. V lost 3 bases, J lost 14 bases, and 11 bases lay in between. Germline V gene lookup returns CDR1 MDHEN and CDR2 SYDVKM. In DNA, the CDR3 is TGTGCCAGCAGTTTGGGCCACCAAGAGTTCTTC. Translation gives CASSLGHQEFF.

This chain connects TRBV25-1 to TRBJ1-2; TRBD1 matches 7 bases. The CDR3 covers 15 residues. J lost 3 bases, V lost 4 bases, and 8 bases had no gene match. The germline gives CDR1 MGHDK, CDR2 SYGVNS. The CDR3 DNA reads as TGTGCCAGCAGTGGACAGGGTTTACTCTACTATGGCTACACCTTC. As protein: CASSGQGLLYYGYTF.

The chain has TRBV13 and TRBJ2-3, with 7 bases aligning to TRBD2. There are 16 residues in the CDR3. Germline V gene data show CDR1 as PRHDT and CDR2 as FYEKMQ (reference sequence). Trimming removed 5 bases from V and 0 bases from J; junction bases left unmatched: 8. DNA for the CDR3: TGTGCCAGCAGCCCCTTTCGGGGGGACAGCACAGATACGCAGTATTTT. This codes for CASSPFRGDSTDTQYF.

This chain links TRBV20-1 with TRBJ1-1, with TRBD1 matching 7 bases. CDR1 is DFQATT, CDR2 SNEGSKA, per germline (reference sequence). J was trimmed by 5 bases and V by 2 bases; bases with no gene match: 11. The CDR3 is made up of 15 amino acids. CDR3 region: CSARIRRQGGTEAFF. CDR3 sequence (DNA): TGCAGTGCTAGAATCCGCCGACAGGGCGGGACTGAAGCTTTCTTT.

This clonotype appeared many times. This chain links TRBV7-2 with TRBJ2-2; the D is unclear. Germline values: CDR1 SGHTA, CDR2 FQGNSA. This CDR3 is 12 amino acids long. Trimming left V 4 bases short and J 4 bases short, with 4 bases between. The CDR3 reads CASSYITGELFF. The CDR3 coding sequence is TGTGCCAGCAGCTACATCACCGGGGAGCTGTTTTTT.

This clonotype was seen many times. The chain uses TRBV7-9 and TRBJ1-4; no clear D. Trimming shortened V by 1 base and J by 3 bases, and 6 bases separated the two germline ends. Germline CDR1 is SEHNR and CDR2 is FQNEAQ (reference sequence). CDR3 length: 14 residues. CDR3 protein: CASSLVGPNEKLFF. For the CDR3, the DNA is TGTGCCAGCAGCTTAGTAGGGCCTAATGAAAAACTGTTTTTT. The full variable domain, rest sourced from reference TRBV7-9 and TRBJ1-4, is DTGVSQNPRHKITKRGQNVTFRCDPISEHNRLYWYRQTLGQGPEFLTYFQNEAQLEKSRLLSDRFSAERPKGSFSTLEIQRTEQGDSAMYLCASSLVGPNEKLFFGSGTQLSVL.

This clonotype occurred a few times. CDR3 loop: CASRPTGGIQETQYF. The CDR3, as DNA: TGTGCCAGCAGGCCCACAGGAGGTATACAAGAGACCCAGTACTTC. The V call is TRBV5-5, the J call TRBJ2-5; D possibly matches TRBD1 or TRBD2 (5 bases each). The germline V gene encodes CDR1 SGHKS and CDR2 YYEKEE (reference sequence). V was pared by 5 bases and J by 2 bases, with 16 bases between. The CDR3 runs 15 residues.

This sequence joins TRBV12-3 or TRBV12-4 and TRBJ2-1; perhaps D is TRBD1 or TRBD2 (5 bases each). The CDR3 has 14 amino acids. Deletions cut 5 bases from V and 8 bases from J, with 16 bases between. The CDR3 DNA reads as TGTGCCAGCAGTACCCGGGGCCTGGGCGATGAGCAGTTCTTC. This sequence encodes CASSTRGLGDEQFF.

The chain combines TRBV12-3 or TRBV12-4 with TRBJ2-1, with unresolved D. Between the trimmed V and J ends, which lost 1 base and 10 bases, there was a span of 8 bases. CDR3 length equals 12 residues. CDR3 sequence (DNA): TGTGCCAGCAGTTTAGTGGAATTAGAGCAGTTCTTC. Its translation is CASSLVELEQFF.

This clonotype has only a few counts. The chain has TRBV20-1 and TRBJ2-1; 7 bases are shared with TRBD1. In germline, CDR1 is DFQATT, CDR2 SNEGSKA (reference sequence). This CDR3 comprises 18 residues. Trimming removed 3 bases from V and 2 bases from J; junction bases left unmatched: 16. CDR3 DNA: TGCAGTGCTAGGCAGCACCAGTGGGACAGTCAAGCCTACAATGAGCAGTTCTTC. Translating it yields CSARQHQWDSQAYNEQFF.

This clonotype has a single count. This rearrangement joins TRBV27 to TRBJ2-4, with D unclear. The V and J ends lost 5 bases and 1 base respectively, with 15 bases between them. Germline lookup yields CDR1 MNHEY and CDR2 SMNVEV (reference sequence). CDR3 size: 16 residues. CDR3 nucleotides: TGTGCCAGCAGTCCCTCCTATGGCGCGGCCAAAAACATTCAGTACTTC. Encoded protein: CASSPSYGAAKNIQYF.

This clonotype was found a few times. The chain has TRBV5-6 and TRBJ1-1; weak D call: TRBD1 (6 bases). CDR3 length: 13 residues. V was cut by 5 bases and J by 1 base, with 9 bases left in between. CDR1 and CDR2 (germline): SGHDT, YYEEEE. The chain's CDR3 is CASSNRENTEAFF. CDR3 DNA: TGTGCCAGCAGTAACAGGGAGAACACTGAAGCTTTCTTT.

The J gene is TRBJ2-7, the V gene TRBV5-4, with TRBD2 matching 7 bases. Losses at the gene ends were 1 base for V and 6 bases for J; bases not matched to a gene: 4. CDR3 size: 13 residues. CDR1 SGHNT and CDR2 YYREEE come from the germline V gene (reference sequence). The DNA of the CDR3 is TGTGCCAGCAGCTTGCAGGGAGGGGTCGAGCAGTACTTC. Translation gives CASSLQGGVEQYF.

This clonotype has a handful of counts. The chain couples TRBV7-9 to TRBJ2-2; the D gene is possibly TRBD2 (6 bases). V was pared by 4 bases and J by 6 bases, with 12 bases between. CDR3 size: 14 residues. Germline V gives CDR1 SEHNR, CDR2 FQNEAQ (reference sequence). The CDR3, as DNA: TGTGCCAGCAGCTCCGGGACTTATCCCGGGGAGCTGTTTTTT. This sequence encodes CASSSGTYPGELFF.

This clonotype was seen a handful of times. The chain recombines TRBV27 with TRBJ1-1; D ambiguous. Germline V gives CDR1 MNHEY, CDR2 SMNVEV (reference sequence). V was trimmed by 6 bases and J by 10 bases, leaving 15 bases between them. The CDR3 covers 12 residues. The CDR3 region is CASRSADLSAFF. CDR3 bases: TGTGCCAGCAGATCGGCTGATTTGTCAGCTTTCTTT.

The CDR3 sequence: CATSETGTGRLGEKLFF. The CDR3 DNA reads as TGTGCCACCAGTGAGACCGGGACAGGGAGACTCGGTGAAAAACTGTTTTTT. The J gene is TRBJ1-4, the V gene TRBV24-1; 9 nucleotides agree with TRBD1. Germline V CDR1 and CDR2: KGHDR, SFDVKD. CDR3 length: 17 amino acids. Unmatched junction bases numbered 12, after V lost 4 bases and J lost 7 bases.